This T cell receptor beta chain comes out of a study of shared clonotypes between healthy human individuals. General study results and limits: Naive CD4 clonotypes were shared across a handful of donors at roughly 4.6%.

Assay: immunoSEQ multiplex PCR; the TCRdb copy retains only in-frame clones and omits some. The data show fewer than 850,000 clones, roughly 88% seen once. The length of the CDR3 is 17 residues. Per germline, CDR1 SNHLY and CDR2 FYNNEI. V dropped 3 bases and J dropped 2 bases, with 17 bases sitting between them. Turning to this clone: The antigen is undetermined.

This TCR was recovered from a man in his late teens or twenties in good health. Some clones in this sample may be carry-over from other donors' samples. The chain links TRBV2 to TRBJ1-5; a possible D gene is TRBD1 (5 bases). Specimen: memory CD8+ T cells from PBMCs. As to subset: CD45RO+ cells pooled with CCR7-negative TemRA cells. CDR3 residues: CASSERAGRVGNQPQHF. The CDR3 DNA sequence: TGTGCCAGCAGTGAGCGGGCAGGGCGAGTCGGCAATCAGCCCCAGCATTTT.